This T cell receptor (beta chain) was recorded in a study of T cell responses to AZD1222 COVID-19 vaccine. Study findings and constraints: Sampling captured repertoires only after the peak T cell response. Baseline serology detected seropositivity in only five to seven AZD1222 recipients. Spike as a whole was targeted by vaccine-associated CD4 TCRs, dominant at 160-218 and 743-854. Targets within unmutated variant regions were reportedly found for nearly half of spike-specific TCRs.

Note on this clone: What it recognizes is unknown.

Germline lookup yields CDR1 MNHEY and CDR2 SVGAGI. Trimming took 4 bases from V and 1 from J, leaving 11 bases between them. The CDR3 runs 14 residues. Generated by immunoSEQ multiplex PCR, the TCRdb table keeps only in-frame clones and is missing some. The sample contains some 150,000 clones, roughly 89% of which appear only once. Here the sequenced sample was peripheral blood, taken on day 0 of AZD1222 vaccination. The receptor was isolated from an adult in good health. V gene TRBV6-5 combines with J gene TRBJ2-7; D may be TRBD2 (6 bases). CDR3 nucleotide sequence: TGTGCCAGCAGTTGGGGACTCCTATCCTACGAGCAGTACTTC. Protein product: CASSWGLLSYEQYF.